This T cell receptor beta chain was identified in a study of cytomegalovirus exposure and HLA in healthy donors. In the study overall: Falling in the Caucasian-associated ancestry cluster were 81% of approximately 410 genotyped donors.

The primer mix had 60 Vbeta and 13 Jbeta primers. TCRdb's copy holds only in-frame clones and misses some; the assay was immunoSEQ multiplex PCR. The sample records roughly 130,000 clones, around three quarters being singletons. On this clone: What it binds is unknown.

Broader study findings: The authors later found most CMV-associated TCR beta chains appeared HLA-restricted.

J gave up 7 bases and V 4 bases, and 6 bases lay outside the gene matches. The CDR3 contains 13 residues. Per germline, CDR1 SGHNT and CDR2 YYREEE (reference sequence). The rearrangement joins TRBV5-4 to TRBJ1-1, with 8 bases aligning to TRBD1. The TCR was taken from a man aged 40-49 years in good health and CMV-seronegative. Sequenced: PBMCs. CDR3 amino acids: CASSRQGSLEAFF. CDR3 coding DNA: TGTGCCAGCAGCCGACAGGGGAGTCTTGAAGCTTTCTTT.